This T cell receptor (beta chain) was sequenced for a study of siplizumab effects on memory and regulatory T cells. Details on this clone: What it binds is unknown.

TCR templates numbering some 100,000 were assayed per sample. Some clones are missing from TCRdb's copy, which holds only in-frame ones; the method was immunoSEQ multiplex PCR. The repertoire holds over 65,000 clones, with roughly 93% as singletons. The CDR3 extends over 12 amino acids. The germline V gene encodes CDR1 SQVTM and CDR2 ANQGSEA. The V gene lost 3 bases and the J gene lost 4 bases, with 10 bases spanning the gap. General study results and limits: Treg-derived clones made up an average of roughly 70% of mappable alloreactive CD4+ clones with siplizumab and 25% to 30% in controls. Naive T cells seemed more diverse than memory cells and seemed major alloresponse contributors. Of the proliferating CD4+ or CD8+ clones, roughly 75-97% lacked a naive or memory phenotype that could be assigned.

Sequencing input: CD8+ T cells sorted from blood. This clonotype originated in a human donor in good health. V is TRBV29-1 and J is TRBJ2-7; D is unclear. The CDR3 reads CSVDMGWYEQYF. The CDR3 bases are TGCAGCGTTGACATGGGCTGGTACGAGCAGTACTTC.